A selection of T cell receptor beta chains follows, all from one sample in a study of blood T cell repertoires in COVID-19. The repertoire was sequenced with immunoSEQ multiplex PCR; TCRdb's copy has only in-frame clones and lacks some. This sample has 200,000 to 250,000 clones, with over 80% found just once. Sequenced input: peripheral blood. The source of these receptors is a man aged 25 to 45 who had recovered from COVID-19. Each CDR3 is given with its conserved first and last residue. The D gene is left open where the match is weak. Clone size appears in some rows only: once, few, many, or a class for an expanded clone.

TRBJ2-1	-	-	14	TRBV11-3	CASSLGRGGNEQFF	TGTGCCAGCAGCTTAGGAAGAGGGGGAAATGAGCAGTTCTTC
TRBJ2-7	TRBD1	-	15	TRBV30	CAWPGRRQGGCEQYF	TGTGCCTGGCCGGGCAGGAGACAGGGCGGTTGCGAGCAGTACTTC
TRBJ2-3	TRBD2	-	17	TRBV7-9	CASSIMASGGGADTQYF	TGTGCCAGCAGCATTATGGCTAGCGGGGGAGGTGCAGATACGCAGTATTTT
TRBJ2-5	-	-	14	TRBV4-1	CASSQGDTTETQYF	TGCGCCAGCAGCCAAGGGGACACCACGGAGACCCAGTACTTC
TRBJ2-1	TRBD1	-	19	TRBV5-1	CASSLRQGEGRISINEQFF	TGCGCCAGCAGCCTGCGACAGGGGGAGGGTCGAATCAGTATCAATGAGCAGTTCTTC
TRBJ1-3	-	-	16	TRBV3-1/TRBV3-2	CASSQVWTYSGNTIYF	TGTGCCAGCAGCCAAGTGTGGACTTACTCTGGAAACACCATATATTTT
TRBJ1-2	-	once	14	TRBV18	CASSPPSLRGGYTF	TGTGCCAGCTCACCTCCGTCCTTGCGGGGAGGCTACACCTTC
TRBJ2-2	TRBD2	-	15	TRBV14	CASSREGTHTGELFF	TGTGCCAGCAGCCGGGAGGGCACACACACCGGGGAGCTGTTTTTT
TRBJ2-5	-	once	13	TRBV7-2	CASSLGGRGTQYF	TGTGCCAGCAGCTTAGGAGGTCGTGGCACCCAGTACTTC
TRBJ1-1	-	-	12	TRBV7-8	CASSLPAPGAFF	TGTGCCAGCAGCCTTCCCGCCCCCGGTGCTTTCTTT
TRBJ2-2	-	few	13	TRBV6-4	CASSTGNTGELFF	TGTGCCAGCAGTACAGGGAACACCGGGGAGCTGTTTTTT
TRBJ2-2	-	-	18	TRBV7-8	CASSAYRDRRGNTGELFF	TGTGCCAGCAGCGCTTACAGGGATAGAAGGGGGAACACCGGGGAGCTGTTTTTT
TRBJ2-6	TRBD2	-	15	TRBV11-2	CANAGGAAGANVLTF	TGTGCCAACGCGGGGGGCGCTGCGGGGGCCAACGTCCTGACTTTC
TRBJ2-1	-	-	15	TRBV20-1	CSASWAGAVSNEQFF	TGCAGTGCTAGTTGGGCGGGGGCGGTTAGCAATGAGCAGTTCTTC
TRBJ2-1	-	-	14	TRBV2	CASRNREGYNEQFF	TGTGCCAGCAGGAACAGGGAGGGCTACAATGAGCAGTTCTTC
TRBJ2-5	TRBD1	-	15	TRBV4-1	CASSRLGTVQETQYF	TGCGCCAGCAGCCGCCTTGGGACAGTCCAAGAGACCCAGTACTTC
TRBJ1-1	TRBD1	-	16	TRBV18	CASSWTGAGTGTEAFF	TGTGCCAGCTCGTGGACAGGGGCCGGGACGGGAACTGAAGCTTTCTTT
TRBJ2-5	-	-	11	TRBV7-2	CASSPSETQYF	TGTGCCAGCAGCCCCTCGGAGACCCAGTACTTC
TRBJ2-7	-	-	15	TRBV6-5	CASSYLREPAYEQYF	TGTGCCAGCAGTTACCTCCGGGAGCCCGCCTACGAGCAGTACTTC
TRBJ2-5	TRBD2	-	16	TRBV27	CASSLSVAGRSKTQYF	TGTGCCAGCAGTTTATCGGTAGCGGGGCGTTCCAAGACCCAGTACTTC
TRBJ2-2	TRBD1	few	15	TRBV5-1	CASSLEGANAGELFF	TGCGCCAGCAGCTTAGAGGGGGCCAACGCCGGGGAGCTGTTTTTT
TRBJ2-3	-	-	15	TRBV7-3	CASSLTLNPTDTQYF	TGTGCCAGCAGCTTAACCCTAAACCCCACAGATACGCAGTATTTT
TRBJ2-3	TRBD2	-	15	TRBV5-6	CASKLAGALTDTQYF	TGTGCCAGCAAGTTAGCGGGGGCGCTCACAGATACGCAGTATTTT
TRBJ1-2	TRBD1	-	16	TRBV6-5	CASSYSPGQGARGYTF	TGTGCCAGCAGTTACTCTCCGGGACAGGGGGCGAGGGGCTACACCTTC
TRBJ2-7	-	-	13	TRBV21-1	CANGEAGLHEQYF	TGTGCCAACGGGGAGGCAGGGCTGCACGAGCAGTACTTC
TRBJ2-3	TRBD1	-	18	TRBV5-1	CASSFHRDRGIFLDTQYF	TGCGCCAGCAGCTTTCACCGGGACAGGGGAATTTTTTTAGATACGCAGTATTTT
TRBJ2-5	TRBD2	-	14	TRBV11-1	CASSFLAGAETQYF	TGTGCCAGCAGCTTTCTAGCGGGGGCAGAGACCCAGTACTTC
TRBJ2-7	-	-	14	TRBV14	CATSTGGGADQQYF	TGTGCCACCTCGACGGGAGGGGGCGCCGACCAGCAGTACTTC
TRBJ1-2	-	-	15	TRBV9	CASSVEGQSRYGYTF	TGTGCCAGCAGCGTAGAAGGACAGTCGAGGTATGGCTACACCTTC
TRBJ2-2	TRBD1	-	17	TRBV11-2	CASSLVRDRVYTGELFF	TGTGCCAGCAGCTTAGTCCGAGACAGGGTGTACACCGGGGAGCTGTTTTTT
TRBJ2-5	TRBD2	-	13	TRBV14	CASSHEGRGTQYF	TGTGCCAGCAGCCACGAGGGGAGGGGGACCCAGTACTTC
TRBJ2-5	-	few	15	TRBV4-1	CASSQEGAGLETQYF	TGCGCCAGCAGCCAGGAAGGGGCTGGATTGGAGACCCAGTACTTC
TRBJ2-5	-	-	12	TRBV6-5	CAIHITPETQYF	TGTGCCATCCACATTACCCCCGAGACCCAGTACTTC
TRBJ2-3	TRBD1	few	15	TRBV7-9	CASSYGTGGSDTQYF	TGTGCCAGCAGCTACGGGACAGGGGGATCGGATACGCAGTATTTT
TRBJ1-3	-	few	15	TRBV7-9	CASSPDSYSGNTIYF	TGTGCCAGCAGCCCGGACAGTTACTCTGGAAACACCATATATTTT
TRBJ2-7	TRBD2	-	17	TRBV7-2	CASSADLAGGRYYEQYF	TGTGCCAGCAGCGCAGATCTAGCGGGGGGACGGTACTACGAGCAGTACTTC
TRBJ2-5	-	-	13	TRBV2	CASSTRTKETQYF	TGTGCCAGCAGTACCCGGACAAAAGAGACCCAGTACTTC
TRBJ2-3	-	-	14	TRBV18	CASSPLPRADTQYF	TGTGCCAGCTCACCACTTCCGCGCGCAGATACGCAGTATTTT
TRBJ1-3	-	-	15	TRBV10-2	CASSEHSGSGNTIYF	TGCGCCAGCAGTGAGCACAGCGGATCTGGAAACACCATATATTTT
TRBJ2-5	TRBD1	-	16	TRBV5-8	CASSLAWTGRQETQYF	TGTGCCAGCAGCTTGGCCTGGACAGGTCGACAAGAGACCCAGTACTTC
TRBJ1-2	TRBD1	-	15	TRBV4-1	CASSQGRTGSTGYTF	TGCGCCAGCAGCCAAGGTCGGACAGGTTCTACTGGCTACACCTTC
TRBJ2-1	TRBD1	-	15	TRBV19	CASRPQGARGNEQFF	TGTGCCAGTAGACCCCAGGGGGCGAGGGGAAATGAGCAGTTCTTC
TRBJ2-1	TRBD2	-	16	TRBV5-1	CASSRTSGSGGNEQFF	TGCGCCAGCAGCCGGACTAGCGGGTCTGGGGGCAATGAGCAGTTCTTC
TRBJ1-2	-	few	14	TRBV7-9	CASGQSLPQAGYTF	TGTGCCAGCGGGCAGAGCCTCCCCCAGGCGGGCTACACCTTC
TRBJ1-2	-	-	17	TRBV9	CASSHPKHGQKNYGYTF	TGTGCCAGCAGCCACCCGAAGCATGGACAGAAAAACTATGGCTACACCTTC
TRBJ2-2	-	-	15	TRBV9	CASSAQQGNAGELFF	TGTGCCAGCAGCGCCCAACAGGGAAACGCCGGGGAGCTGTTTTTT
TRBJ2-5	TRBD2	-	16	TRBV7-2	CASSQNLGLHQETQYF	TGTGCCAGCAGCCAAAACCTGGGACTACATCAAGAGACCCAGTACTTC
TRBJ2-3	TRBD1	-	17	TRBV27	CASRTLRQGGLSDTQYF	TGTGCCAGCAGAACCCTCCGACAGGGCGGCTTATCCGATACGCAGTATTTT
TRBJ2-7	-	-	13	TRBV10-3	CAISESGISEQYF	TGTGCCATCAGTGAATCGGGGATAAGCGAGCAGTACTTC
TRBJ1-2	-	-	13	TRBV3-1/TRBV3-2	CASSQDVGGGYTF	TGTGCCAGCAGCCAAGACGTTGGAGGCGGCTACACCTTC
TRBJ1-1	TRBD1	-	14	TRBV28	CASSSGQANTEAFF	TGTGCCAGCAGTTCCGGACAGGCCAACACTGAAGCTTTCTTT